This T cell receptor beta chain is from a study of blood T cells in healthy people across ages. On this clonotype itself: The junction and the germline gene differ at one end; a read error may be behind it.

It was with a sample-barcoded 5' primer and a J-beta primer mix that a second PCR of about 6 to 12 cycles was run. A single record per CDR3 protein comes from TCRdb applying MiXCR to the 5' RACE reads. The sample includes hundreds of thousands of distinct CDR3 sequences, roughly 32% of them seen just once. This CDR3 comprises 13 residues. V and J are TRBV12-3 or TRBV12-4 and TRBJ2-7, with D possibly being TRBD1 (6 bases). The closer fit of TRBJ2-5 to the DNA end suggests the J call may be wrong. The receptor was isolated from a woman of 80 years or more in good health. The source material was blood. The CDR3 is CASRKQGEATQYF. For the CDR3, the DNA is TGTGCTAGCAGGAAACAGGGAGAGGCGACCCAGTACTTC.